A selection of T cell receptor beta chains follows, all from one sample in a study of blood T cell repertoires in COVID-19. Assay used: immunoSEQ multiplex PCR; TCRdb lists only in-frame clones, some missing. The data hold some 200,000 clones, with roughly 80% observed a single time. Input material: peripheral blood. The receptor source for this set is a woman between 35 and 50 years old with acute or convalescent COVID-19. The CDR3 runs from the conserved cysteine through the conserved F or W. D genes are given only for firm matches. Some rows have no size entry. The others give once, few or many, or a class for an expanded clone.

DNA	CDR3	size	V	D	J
TGCGCCAGCAGCGCGACAGGGTCCTTGAGCACCGGGGAGCTGTTTTTT	CASSATGSLSTGELFF	-	TRBV5-1	TRBD1	TRBJ2-2
TGTGCCAGCAGCCAAGACCCCAGGGGAGTGAGAGATACGCAGTATTTT	CASSQDPRGVRDTQYF	-	TRBV14	-	TRBJ2-3
TGTGCCAGCAGCCCAATGCCGGGACAGGGTGAAATGCGGTATGGCTACACCTTC	CASSPMPGQGEMRYGYTF	-	TRBV7-9	TRBD1	TRBJ1-2
TGTGCCATCAGTGGCGGGACAGGGCCCTACGAGCAGTACTTC	CAISGGTGPYEQYF	-	TRBV10-3	TRBD1	TRBJ2-7
TGTGCCAGCAGTTTTGGCGGGGGCAAAAATTTCTACAATGAGCAGTTCTTC	CASSFGGGKNFYNEQFF	-	TRBV28	-	TRBJ2-1
TGTGCCAGCAGCGTCCGTAGTTCAGGGGAAAAACTGTTTTTT	CASSVRSSGEKLFF	-	TRBV9	-	TRBJ1-4
TGTGCCAGCAGTGAATGGACGGGACAGGGTGATGAAAAACTGTTTTTT	CASSEWTGQGDEKLFF	-	TRBV25-1	TRBD1	TRBJ1-4
TGTGCCAGCAGTGAGGGGACACCCACTCTAGGCTACACCTTC	CASSEGTPTLGYTF	-	TRBV2	-	TRBJ1-2
TGCAGTGCTAGAGATCAGTGGCAGTTCTTC	CSARDQWQFF	-	TRBV20-1	-	TRBJ2-1
TGTGCCAGCAGCTTGGGGGCAGGGGGCAGGGAAGATACGCAGTATTTT	CASSLGAGGREDTQYF	-	TRBV5-4	TRBD1	TRBJ2-3
TGTGCCCAAAGCAGGGACAGCACCTTCAACACCGGGGAGCTGTTTTTT	CAQSRDSTFNTGELFF	few	TRBV30	TRBD1	TRBJ2-2
TGTGCCAGCAGTTTAAGTTCGGGGAGGCAGAAAAATGAGCAGTTCTTC	CASSLSSGRQKNEQFF	-	TRBV28	-	TRBJ2-1
TGTGCCAGCAGCCTAACGCAAGGAGGAGAGACCCAGTACTTC	CASSLTQGGETQYF	-	TRBV3-1/TRBV3-2	-	TRBJ2-5
TGTGCCAGCAGCTTAGGTTCAATGGGGCAGGGTTCACCCCTCCACTTT	CASSLGSMGQGSPLHF	-	TRBV7-9	-	TRBJ1-6
TGTGCCAGCAGCCGATTAGCGGGGGGGGTCACAGATACGCAGTATTTT	CASSRLAGGVTDTQYF	-	TRBV7-8	TRBD2	TRBJ2-3
TGTGCCATCAGTGGGCAGATGGAGTACAATGAGCAGTTCTTC	CAISGQMEYNEQFF	-	TRBV10-3	-	TRBJ2-1
TGTGCCAGCAGCCTCCAGGAAGCGGGAGAGGGTGAGCAGTACTTC	CASSLQEAGEGEQYF	-	TRBV3-1/TRBV3-2	TRBD2	TRBJ2-7
TGTGCCAGCAGCCCGGGACAGACCTTTCGGGCTTTCTTT	CASSPGQTFRAFF	-	TRBV9	TRBD1	TRBJ1-1
TGTGCCAGCAGCTCAGGACATTCGCCCAGCCACGAGCAGTACTTC	CASSSGHSPSHEQYF	-	TRBV5-5	-	TRBJ2-7
TGTGCCAGCAGCTTAGTGACTAGCGGATACAATGAGCAGTTCTTC	CASSLVTSGYNEQFF	-	TRBV7-2	TRBD2	TRBJ2-1
TGTGCCAGCAGCTTAGAACTCTGGGGACTAGCGGTAGAAGAGACCCAGTACTTC	CASSLELWGLAVEETQYF	-	TRBV7-8	TRBD2	TRBJ2-5
TGTGCCAGCAGCTCCCGGAGCCTCGCTGAATATTACGAGCAGTACTTC	CASSSRSLAEYYEQYF	-	TRBV6-2/TRBV6-3	-	TRBJ2-7
TGTGCCAGCAGCTTTGGGGCGGGAGACTACCTCACAGATACGCAGTATTTT	CASSFGAGDYLTDTQYF	-	TRBV5-4	TRBD2	TRBJ2-3
TGTGCCAGTAGTATCCACCGGGTGAGCTCCTACAATGAGCAGTTCTTC	CASSIHRVSSYNEQFF	-	TRBV19	-	TRBJ2-1
TGTGCCAGTAGTAGAGGAAGACAGGGTTCCCACTATGGCTACACCTTC	CASSRGRQGSHYGYTF	-	TRBV19	TRBD1	TRBJ1-2
TGCGCCAGCAGCGAGACAGGGAACCGCTACGAGCAGTACTTC	CASSETGNRYEQYF	-	TRBV5-1	TRBD1	TRBJ2-7
TGTGCCAGCAGTTTCAGCGCGTATCAGCCCCAGCATTTT	CASSFSAYQPQHF	few	TRBV27	-	TRBJ1-5
TGTGCCAGCAGTCCCGGCGGGAATCAGCCCCAGCATTTT	CASSPGGNQPQHF	-	TRBV27	-	TRBJ1-5
TGTGCCAGCAGCCCAGGTTCTGATGGAAACACCATATATTTT	CASSPGSDGNTIYF	-	TRBV2	-	TRBJ1-3
TGCGCCAGCAGCTTGACAGGGGTTCAGGAAAAACTGTTTTTT	CASSLTGVQEKLFF	-	TRBV5-1	TRBD1	TRBJ1-4
TGTGCCAGCAGCCCCCAGGGGGCGTGGGAAAAACTGTTTTTT	CASSPQGAWEKLFF	once	TRBV5-6	TRBD1	TRBJ1-4
TGTGCCAGCAGTCACGCGGGCGCCGTGGAAGATACGCAGTATTTT	CASSHAGAVEDTQYF	-	TRBV28	-	TRBJ2-3
TGTGCCAGCGGGGGACAGGGCTCGAGGAGGGAGGCCCAGTACTTC	CASGGQGSRREAQYF	-	TRBV2	TRBD1	TRBJ2-5
TGTGCCAGCAGTTTAGAGGGTGAAAGCTACGAGCAGTACTTC	CASSLEGESYEQYF	-	TRBV28	-	TRBJ2-7
TGTGCCAGCTCACCCTCTGACAGGGTAGGAACCGGGGAGCTGTTTTTT	CASSPSDRVGTGELFF	-	TRBV18	TRBD1	TRBJ2-2
TGTGCCAGCTCCCAGCGGGGGGGCCGAGAGACCCAGTACTTC	CASSQRGGRETQYF	-	TRBV18	TRBD2	TRBJ2-5
TGCGCCAGCAGCCCACTCTTTTCACCCCTCCACTTT	CASSPLFSPLHF	-	TRBV4-1	-	TRBJ1-6
TGTGCCAGCAGCCAAGATCTGACAGGGGGCCGCAATGAGCAGTTCTTC	CASSQDLTGGRNEQFF	-	TRBV3-1/TRBV3-2	TRBD1	TRBJ2-1
TGTGCCAGTAGTATACAGGTCCGAAACACCATATATTTT	CASSIQVRNTIYF	-	TRBV19	-	TRBJ1-3
TGTGCCAGCAGTTTATATACGGGAGAATTCAATCAGCCCCAGCATTTT	CASSLYTGEFNQPQHF	-	TRBV28	-	TRBJ1-5